The text below deals with one TCR beta chain. In its sample, this clonotype was seen a few times. The antigen this receptor binds is unknown. No quality values exist for individual bases; no much larger clone is one base distant. Every donor was a healthy Caucasian. Three pairs of female monozygotic twins, all aged roughly 18 to 29 years, were included in the twin cohort. Peripheral blood mononuclear cells were the source from which RNA for the TCR libraries was isolated. Measured from the cysteine to the valine, the CDR3 is 11 residues long. Only the CDR3 DNA stays, 33 bases, in frame from base 1. The germline V gene provides CDR1 MNHEY and CDR2 SVGEGT. V is clipped by 5 bases and J by 6 bases, and the sequence between their germline boundaries is 8 bases long. The sample comes from a study of identical twins listed by TCRdb under 2016. At the level of the whole study: To test whether fetal clonotypes persist, the study used deep sequencing on TCR alpha and beta repertoires from monozygotic twins, unrelated adults of various ages, and cord blood. To rule out contamination, replicate twin experiments were performed at different times with different library preparation protocols.

The research as a whole found: Zero-insertion analyses could be partly confounded by invariant T cells such as MAIT and iNKT, though diverse VJ usage argued against such confounding for most clonotypes. Conclusions relied on cross-sectional statistical analysis, since the same donors could not be followed over many years. Fewer insertions were carried by abundant cord blood beta clonotypes, a similar but weaker trend appeared in young adult naive repertoires, and no such trend appeared in memory repertoires. In monozygotic twins, out-of-frame TCR alpha sharing was systematically underestimated by recombination models, although the models agreed with sharing between unrelated individuals. In beta out-of-frame sequences, excess twin sharing was weaker, because having fewer shared sequences lowered the signal-to-noise ratio. Out-of-frame TCR alpha sequences shared between twins showed an excess of low generation-probability sequences compared with coincidental sharing between unrelated individuals.

The library relied on 5' RACE. Sequencing was carried out with an Illumina HiSeq 2000. A universal primer binding site was added through template switching, and the final cDNA carried a unique molecular identifier so that TCR cDNA molecules could be counted accurately. Specific primers in the conserved constant-segment region were used to synthesize first-strand cDNA for TCR alpha and beta chains. To control for contamination, each cDNA library was double barcoded with a SMART-Mk sample barcode plus Illumina barcodes. TruSeq adapter sequences and Illumina sample barcodes were added in two successive PCR steps. The Illumina HiSeq platform was used with custom primers to sequence TCR alpha and beta cDNA libraries. The published analysis was carried out like this. MiGEC processed the raw reads to extract unique molecular identifiers, while MiXCR was used to determine the CDR3 positions. For each individual, recombination models were inferred using an EM algorithm with the repgenHMM and IGoR tools. The tcR package in R was used for shared clonotype analysis, with sharing normalized by the product of cloneset sizes. To study raw recombination free of thymic and clonal selection effects, out-of-frame nonproductive sequences were analyzed. Using fastp trimming at Q25 and MiXCR clonotype assembly, TCRdb reanalyzed the public sequencing data and kept in-frame beta chains. One record per CDR3 amino acid sequence lists the most common genes and DNA. Here the V and J calls rest on TCRdb's processing, not on the authors' analysis. The sample profile shows hundreds of thousands of distinct CDR3 sequences; around 7.4% of them were found once. The ten largest clones capture 1.6% of the sample.

These data were also filed under a second study, of yellow fever vaccine responses in identical twins. The second source states: The T cell response to vaccination in identical twins was reported by the authors to appear partly convergent and partly personalized. Focusing on identical twins, the study followed the T cell clones that responded to the vaccine, and did so with precision.

The chain is assembled from TRBV6-2 or TRBV6-3 and TRBJ2-7; TRBD1 could be the D gene, as 5 bases match. The receptor was derived from a young woman in good health. Sequencing was carried out using PBMCs. This receptor has the CDR3 CASSQGTEQYV. The DNA sequence reads TGTGCCAGCAGTCAGGGTACCGAGCAGTACGTC.